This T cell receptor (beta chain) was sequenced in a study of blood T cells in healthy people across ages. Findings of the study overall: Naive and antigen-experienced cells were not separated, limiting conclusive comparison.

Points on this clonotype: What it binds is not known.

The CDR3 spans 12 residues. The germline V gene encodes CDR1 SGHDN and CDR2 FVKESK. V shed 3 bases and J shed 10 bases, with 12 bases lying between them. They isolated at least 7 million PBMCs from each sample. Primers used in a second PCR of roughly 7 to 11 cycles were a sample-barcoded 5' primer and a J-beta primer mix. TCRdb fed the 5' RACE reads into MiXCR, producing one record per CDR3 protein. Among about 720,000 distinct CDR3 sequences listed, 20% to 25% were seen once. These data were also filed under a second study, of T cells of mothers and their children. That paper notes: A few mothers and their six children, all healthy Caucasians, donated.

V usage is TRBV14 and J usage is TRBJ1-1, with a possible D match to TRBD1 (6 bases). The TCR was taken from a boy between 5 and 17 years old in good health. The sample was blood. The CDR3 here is CASSHEGVGAFF. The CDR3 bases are TGTGCCAGCAGCCATGAGGGGGTAGGAGCTTTCTTT.